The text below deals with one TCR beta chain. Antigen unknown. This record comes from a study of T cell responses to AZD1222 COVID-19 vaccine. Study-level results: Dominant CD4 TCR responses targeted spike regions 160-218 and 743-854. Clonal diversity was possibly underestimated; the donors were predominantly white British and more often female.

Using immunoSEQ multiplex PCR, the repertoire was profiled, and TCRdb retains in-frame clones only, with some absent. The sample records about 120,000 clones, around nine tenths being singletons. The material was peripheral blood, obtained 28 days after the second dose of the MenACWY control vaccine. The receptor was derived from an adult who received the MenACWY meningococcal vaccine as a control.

The CDR3 DNA is TGTGCCAGCAGTTCACCCCGGGGCACGACGGGTGAAAAACTGTTTTTT. Translating it yields CASSSPRGTTGEKLFF. The gene calls are TRBV28 and TRBJ1-4, with D possibly being TRBD1 (5 bases). The V gene's germline CDR1 is MDHEN and CDR2 SYDVKM. V lost 4 bases and J 7 bases, leaving 19 bases between the germline ends. The CDR3 spans 16 residues.